The 30 T cell receptor beta chains presented below share a single source sample, sequenced in a study of cytomegalovirus exposure and HLA in healthy donors. Profiled with immunoSEQ multiplex PCR; TCRdb holds only in-frame clones, not every one. The sample has over 200,000 clones, roughly 87% seen once. Sequenced: PBMCs. These receptors came from a young woman in good health and CMV-seropositive.

V and J are TRBV6-5 and TRBJ1-5; tentatively, D is TRBD1 (5 bases). There are 15 residues in the CDR3. The germline V gene encodes CDR1 MNHEY and CDR2 SVGAGI. Trimming stripped 2 bases from V and 5 bases from J, with 13 bases between. For the CDR3, the DNA is TGTGCCAGCAGTTACCGAAAAGGGGATTATCAGCCCCAGCATTTT. It is translated as CASSYRKGDYQPQHF.

The gene calls are TRBV6-6 and TRBJ1-1; a possible D gene is TRBD1 (6 bases). The CDR3 is 16 residues long. Trimming removed 2 bases from V and 3 bases from J, with 16 bases in between. CDR1 and CDR2 from the germline V gene are MNHNY and SVGAGI (reference sequence). The CDR3 here is CASSYARGEGDTEAFF. The DNA of the CDR3 is TGTGCCAGCAGTTACGCCCGGGGCGAGGGGGACACTGAAGCTTTCTTT.

The chain combines TRBV28 with TRBJ2-5, with a tentative D call TRBD2 (5 bases). The V gene's germline CDR1 is MDHEN and CDR2 SYDVKM. Between the trimmed V and J ends, which lost 7 bases and 4 bases, there was a span of 7 bases. This CDR3 is built from 11 residues. As DNA, the CDR3 is TGTGCCAGCAACGAGGGAGAGACCCAGTACTTC. Translation gives CASNEGETQYF. Using reference TRBV28 and TRBJ2-5 for the parts outside the CDR3, the full variable domain is DVKVTQSSRYLVKRTGEKVFLECVQDMDHENMFWYRQDPGLGLRLIYFSYDVKMKEKGDIPEGYSVSREKKERFSLILESASTNQTSMYLCASNEGETQYFGPGTRLLVL.

The V and J genes are TRBV6-6 and TRBJ1-5; 9 nucleotides agree with TRBD1. CDR1 MNHNY and CDR2 SVGAGI come from the germline V gene (reference sequence). J was trimmed by 3 bases and V by 5 bases; bases with no gene match: 2. The CDR3 is 14 residues long. The CDR3 here is CASSGQGYNQPQHF. For the CDR3, the DNA is TGTGCCAGCAGTGGACAGGGGTACAATCAGCCCCAGCATTTT.

This sequence joins TRBV27 and TRBJ1-1; the D is unclear. V lost 8 bases to trimming and J lost 3 bases, with 7 bases between them. The length of the CDR3 is 11 residues. Germline V gene lookup returns CDR1 MNHEY and CDR2 SMNVEV (reference sequence). The CDR3 loop is CASGSHTEAFF. The CDR3 DNA reads TGTGCCAGCGGCTCACACACTGAAGCTTTCTTT.

The chain has TRBV4-2 and TRBJ2-7; 11 nucleotides line up with TRBD2. The length of the CDR3 is 15 residues. The trim removed 3 bases at V and 2 bases at J, leaving 3 bases unmatched. CDR1 is LGHNA and CDR2 is YNFKEQ in the germline V gene. This CDR3 reads CASSQTSGETYEQYF. CDR3 DNA: TGTGCCAGCAGCCAGACTAGCGGGGAAACCTACGAGCAGTACTTC.

This sequence joins TRBV19 and TRBJ2-5, with 9 nucleotides matching TRBD2. The CDR3 consists of 15 residues. V dropped 6 bases and J dropped 1; count of bases not matched to a gene: 6. Germline assignment: CDR1 LNHDA and CDR2 SQIVND (reference sequence). CDR3 DNA sequence: TGTGCCAGTAGGCCGGGACTAGCCCCCCAAGAGACCCAGTACTTC. As protein: CASRPGLAPQETQYF.

The J gene is TRBJ2-7, the V gene TRBV27, with 12 nucleotides matching TRBD2. CDR1 is MNHEY, CDR2 SMNVEV, per germline (reference sequence). V trimming: 6 bases; J trimming: 5 bases; junction bases outside the gene matches: 11. The CDR3 is 16 amino acids. The CDR3 is CASSQPPTSGRHEQYF. The CDR3 nucleotides read TGTGCCAGCAGCCAACCCCCGACTAGCGGGAGACACGAGCAGTACTTC.

The V gene is TRBV5-8, the J gene TRBJ2-1; 10 positions match TRBD1. With V trimmed by 0 bases and J by 9 bases, 6 bases remained unmatched. The CDR3 is 15 amino acids. Germline CDR1 is SGHTS and CDR2 is YDEGEE. The CDR3 reads CASSLEGQGFIEQFF. DNA for the CDR3: TGTGCCAGCAGCTTGGAGGGACAGGGGTTCATTGAGCAGTTCTTC.

This rearrangement joins TRBV29-1 to TRBJ2-7, with a weak D call TRBD1 (6 bases). Germline V lookup: CDR1 SQVTM, CDR2 ANQGSEA. The CDR3 contains 14 residues. Trimming took off 4 bases at V and 0 bases at J, with 13 bases between the two ends. The CDR3 here is CSVARTENSYEQYF. CDR3 in DNA: TGCAGCGTTGCACGGACAGAAAACTCCTACGAGCAGTACTTC.

This clone was picked up one time. CDR3 region: CASRPRGQGSQPQHF. The CDR3 nucleotides are TGTGCCAGCAGACCCCGAGGACAGGGCAGTCAGCCCCAGCATTTT. The gene calls are TRBV6-5 and TRBJ1-5, with TRBD1 matching 8 bases. The germline CDR1 and CDR2 sequences are MNHEY and SVGAGI. Trimming cost V 6 bases and J 6 bases; bases outside gene matches: 10. The CDR3 totals 15 residues.

This chain joins TRBV2 and TRBJ2-1, with TRBD2 identical over 8 bases. V trimming: 2 bases; J trimming: 6 bases; junction bases outside the gene matches: 9. Germline lookup yields CDR1 SNHLY and CDR2 FYNNEI. The CDR3 contains 16 residues. In DNA form, the CDR3 reads TGTGCCAGCAGTGAACAGAAAAGCGGGAGAATCAATGAGCAGTTCTTC. Translation gives CASSEQKSGRINEQFF.

This clone was picked up one time. V is TRBV6-4 and J is TRBJ2-3; 10 nucleotides line up with TRBD2. The CDR3 runs 17 residues. Per the germline V gene, CDR1 is MRHNA and CDR2 is SNTAGT. The J segment lost 3 bases and the V segment lost 2 bases, leaving 8 bases of the junction unmatched. CDR3 DNA sequence: TGTGCCAGCAGTGACGCTAGCGGGAGTATAGTTACAGATACGCAGTATTTT. Amino acids: CASSDASGSIVTDTQYF.

The genes are TRBV28 and TRBJ2-7, with a possible D match to TRBD1 (6 bases). The CDR3 length is 13 residues. The germline V gene encodes CDR1 MDHEN and CDR2 SYDVKM. V lost 8 bases and J 2 bases, leaving 13 bases between the germline ends. The CDR3, as DNA: TGTGCCAGCCAGGGGTTAATGACCTACGAGCAGTACTTC. This translates into CASQGLMTYEQYF.

V usage is TRBV5-1 and J usage is TRBJ1-4; 7 bases line up with TRBD1. The CDR3 is made up of 15 amino acids. With V trimmed by 2 bases and J by 6 bases, 7 bases remained unmatched. Germline CDR1 reads SGHRS; CDR2 reads YFSETQ. In nucleotides, the CDR3 is TGCGCCAGCAGCTTAGGGGGCAGGGGACATGAAAAACTGTTTTTT. Translation gives CASSLGGRGHEKLFF.

This chain uses TRBV19 with TRBJ1-5, with D perhaps TRBD1 (5 bases). Trimming took 9 bases from V and 1 from J, leaving 16 bases between them. CDR1 LNHDA and CDR2 SQIVND come from the germline V gene (reference sequence). The CDR3 spans 15 residues. In nucleotides, the CDR3 is TGTGCCAGCCTGGGATGGGCAGGGAGCAATCAGCCCCAGCATTTT. Its protein product is CASLGWAGSNQPQHF.

This rearrangement joins TRBV5-6 to TRBJ1-4, with 8 bases identical to TRBD1. The CDR3 is 15 residues long. Germline CDR1 and CDR2: SGHDT and YYEEEE. After removal of 3 bases from V and 6 bases from J, the junction contained 7 bases not matched to a gene. The CDR3 nucleotides are TGTGCCAGCAGCTCGACCAGACAGGGGTATGAAAAACTGTTTTTT. Translated: CASSSTRQGYEKLFF.

This clone was seen only once. The V and J genes are TRBV30 and TRBJ1-2; TRBD1 might be the D (5 bases). Trimming pared 5 bases from V and 4 bases from J, leaving 11 bases between. This CDR3 has 12 amino acids. Germline CDR1 is GTSNPN and CDR2 is SVGIG (reference sequence). The CDR3 nucleotides are TGTGCCTGGGACAGAGTCTTCTATGGCTACACCTTC. As protein: CAWDRVFYGYTF. Full variable domain (remainder filled in from reference TRBV30 and TRBJ1-2): SQTIHQWPATLVQPVGSPLSLECTVEGTSNPNLYWYRQAAGRGLQLLFYSVGIGQISSEVPQNLSASRPQDRQFILSSKKLLLSDSGFYLCAWDRVFYGYTFGSGTRLTVV.

CDR3 in DNA: TGTGCCAGCAGCGGGCAGGGGGCTTTTAACTATGGCTACACCTTC. As protein: CASSGQGAFNYGYTF. The gene calls are TRBV7-9 and TRBJ1-2, with 8 bases that match TRBD1. The CDR3 spans 15 residues. The ends lost 5 bases at V and 1 base at J; junction bases unmatched: 6. Germline V lookup: CDR1 SEHNR, CDR2 FQNEAQ (reference sequence).

This clone was seen only once. The chain employs TRBV30 and TRBJ1-5; a weak D match, TRBD1 (5 bases). The ends were cut back, 2 bases at V and 4 bases at J, with 18 bases in the middle. The CDR3 extends over 16 amino acids. CDR1 is GTSNPN, CDR2 SVGIG, per germline (reference sequence). The CDR3 here is CAWSLNLGQLNQPQHF. The CDR3 DNA reads TGTGCCTGGAGTCTCAATTTGGGGCAGTTAAATCAGCCCCAGCATTTT.

The chain joins TRBV6-4 to TRBJ1-2; TRBD1 matches at 7 bases. V shed 4 bases and J 2 bases; nucleotides not matched to a gene: 10. From germline, CDR1 is MRHNA and CDR2 SNTAGT. The CDR3 runs to 16 residues. The CDR3 spells CASSGAMGQPNYGYTF. CDR3 sequence (DNA): TGTGCCAGCAGTGGGGCGATGGGACAGCCAAACTATGGCTACACCTTC.

The rearrangement joins TRBV28 to TRBJ1-1, with no clear D. Germline lookup yields CDR1 MDHEN and CDR2 SYDVKM. With 0 bases removed from V and 5 bases from J, the gap between germline ends came to 19 bases. This CDR3 has 17 amino acids. The CDR3 DNA reads TGTGCCAGCAGTTTATGGCTGGACTACAAGAATCGTACTGAAGCTTTCTTT. Protein sequence: CASSLWLDYKNRTEAFF.

The chain employs TRBV2 and TRBJ1-5; D may be TRBD1 (5 bases). Germline V CDR1 and CDR2: SNHLY, FYNNEI. Trimming cost V 1 base and J 7 bases, with 14 bases left between them. The CDR3 is 15 residues long. Here the CDR3 DNA reads TGTGCCAGCAGTGAAGGCTGGGGCGGGGAACAGCCCCAGCATTTT. It yields the protein CASSEGWGGEQPQHF.

The V call is TRBV2, the J call TRBJ1-2, with 7 bases aligning to TRBD1. CDR3 length: 15 residues. J gave up 4 bases and V 4 bases, and 9 bases lay outside the gene matches. The germline gives CDR1 SNHLY, CDR2 FYNNEI. In DNA form, the CDR3 reads TGTGCCAGCAGTGTTATGTCGGCAGGGGGCTATGGCTACACCTTC. Its translation is CASSVMSAGGYGYTF.

The rearrangement joins TRBV5-4 to TRBJ2-3, with D maybe TRBD1 (5 bases). Between the trimmed V and J ends, which lost 2 bases and 1 base, there was a span of 5 bases. The CDR3 extends over 13 amino acids. Germline V gives CDR1 SGHNT, CDR2 YYREEE (reference sequence). The CDR3 DNA is TGTGCCAGCAGCTTACAGGGCACAGATACGCAGTATTTT. It encodes CASSLQGTDTQYF.

The chain recombines TRBV5-1 with TRBJ1-3; D gene ambiguous. V dropped 0 bases and J dropped 0 bases, with 7 bases sitting between them. Germline V gene lookup returns CDR1 SGHRS and CDR2 YFSETQ. The CDR3 spans 15 residues. The CDR3 region is CASSLGGLSGNTIYF. The CDR3, as DNA: TGCGCCAGCAGCTTGGGAGGGCTCTCTGGAAACACCATATATTTT. Drawing the rest from reference TRBV5-1 and TRBJ1-3, the complete variable domain is KAGVTQTPRYLIKTRGQQVTLSCSPISGHRSVSWYQQTPGQGLQFLFEYFSETQRNKGNFPGRFSGRQFSNSRSEMNVSTLELGDSALYLCASSLGGLSGNTIYFGEGSWLTVV.

This clone was detected only once. The genes are TRBV7-2 and TRBJ2-7; D is perhaps TRBD1 (5 bases). The CDR3 extends over 15 amino acids. V shed 6 bases and J shed 0 bases, with 15 bases lying between them. CDR1 SGHTA and CDR2 FQGNSA come from the germline V gene. The CDR3 spells CASSSDREPSYEQYF. CDR3 DNA: TGTGCCAGCAGTTCTGACAGAGAACCCTCCTACGAGCAGTACTTC.

This clone was found once. The genes are TRBV5-1 and TRBJ1-1; D ambiguous. Germline V gene data show CDR1 as SGHRS and CDR2 as YFSETQ. The CDR3 is 14 amino acids. V dropped 3 bases and J dropped 0 bases, with 9 bases sitting between them. CDR3 in amino acids: CASSSSGMNTEAFF. CDR3 nucleotides: TGCGCCAGCAGCTCGTCAGGTATGAACACTGAAGCTTTCTTT. Together with reference TRBV5-1 and TRBJ1-1, the CDR3 gives the full variable domain: KAGVTQTPRYLIKTRGQQVTLSCSPISGHRSVSWYQQTPGQGLQFLFEYFSETQRNKGNFPGRFSGRQFSNSRSEMNVSTLELGDSALYLCASSSSGMNTEAFFGQGTRLTVV.

The rearrangement joins TRBV30 to TRBJ2-1; TRBD2 matches at 13 bases. Germline assignment: CDR1 GTSNPN and CDR2 SVGIG (reference sequence). The junction had 3 bases not matched to a gene; V was cut back by 0 bases and J by 7 bases. The CDR3 extends over 15 amino acids. The CDR3 sequence is CAWSVTGLAGNEQFF. CDR3 DNA sequence: TGTGCCTGGAGTGTAACGGGACTAGCGGGAAATGAGCAGTTCTTC.

V gene TRBV28 combines with J gene TRBJ1-1; TRBD1 aligns across 7 bases. The CDR3 spans 13 residues. With V trimmed by 6 bases and J by 0 bases, 1 base remained unmatched. CDR1 and CDR2 from the germline V gene are MDHEN and SYDVKM. CDR3 loop: CASRDRLNTEAFF. The CDR3 DNA is TGTGCCAGCAGGGACAGGTTGAACACTGAAGCTTTCTTT.